This TCR beta chain is from a study of CD8 T cells in ankylosing spondylitis. The CDR3 length is 14 residues. V shed 5 bases and J 8 bases; nucleotides not matched to a gene: 11. CDR1 and CDR2 from the germline V gene are SGHAT and FQNNGV. This clonotype was counted at least ten times. The antigen is unknown. TCRdb analysed the 5' RACE reads with MiXCR anew, one entry per CDR3 protein. The repertoire holds roughly 230,000 distinct CDR3 sequences, with about 10% as singletons. Study-wide points: Characteristic, it appeared, of ankylosing spondylitis blood was a TCR beta motif of eight highly homologous variants.

The TCR was taken from a male donor with ankylosing spondylitis or in good health (not recorded which). The sample was blood, either unsorted or a sorted T cell fraction (not recorded which). V and J are TRBV11-2 and TRBJ2-7; 8 bases are shared with TRBD1. The CDR3 reads CASSILGTGNKQYF. The CDR3 nucleotides are TGTGCCAGCAGCATCCTTGGGACAGGAAACAAGCAGTACTTC.